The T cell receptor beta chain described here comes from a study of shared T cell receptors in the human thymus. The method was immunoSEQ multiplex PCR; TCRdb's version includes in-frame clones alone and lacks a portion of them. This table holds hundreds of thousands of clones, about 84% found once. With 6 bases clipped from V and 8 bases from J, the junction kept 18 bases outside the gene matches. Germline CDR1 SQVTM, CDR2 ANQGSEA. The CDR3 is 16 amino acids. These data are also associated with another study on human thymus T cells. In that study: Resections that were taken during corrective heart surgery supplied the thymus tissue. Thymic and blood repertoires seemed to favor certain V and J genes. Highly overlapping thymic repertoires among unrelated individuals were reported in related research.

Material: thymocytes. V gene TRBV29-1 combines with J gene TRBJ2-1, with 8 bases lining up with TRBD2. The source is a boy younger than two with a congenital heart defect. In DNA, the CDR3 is TGCAGCGTCGAGGGGGAAAAGCGGGAGAAGGCGCATGAGCAGTTCTTC. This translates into CSVEGEKREKAHEQFF.